These 13 T cell receptor beta chains came from one sample sequenced in a study of blood T cell repertoires in COVID-19. Produced via immunoSEQ multiplex PCR; TCRdb's table is partial and in-frame only. The repertoire holds fewer than 350,000 clones, with approximately 90% as singletons. Sequences were obtained from PBMCs or T cells enriched from blood (not recorded which). The receptors stem from a woman between 40 and 50 years old with acute COVID-19.

The chain is built from TRBV30 and TRBJ2-1; 10 nucleotides align to TRBD2. Germline V CDR1 and CDR2: GTSNPN, SVGIG (reference sequence). The V and J ends lost 8 bases and 8 bases, in that order; junction bases with no gene match: 15. The CDR3 extends over 15 amino acids. CDR3 sequence: CARTSGTSVVHEQFF. In nucleotides, the CDR3 is TGTGCCCGAACCTCCGGGACTAGCGTGGTCCATGAGCAGTTCTTC.

The chain links TRBV19 to TRBJ2-3, with 12 positions matching TRBD2. The CDR3 is made up of 18 amino acids. Losses at the gene ends were 0 bases for V and 3 bases for J; bases not matched to a gene: 7. CDR1 and CDR2 (germline): LNHDA, SQIVND (reference sequence). Here the CDR3 reads CASSIELAGGSLTDTQYF. The CDR3, as DNA: TGTGCCAGTAGTATAGAACTAGCGGGGGGTAGTTTGACAGATACGCAGTATTTT.

V and J are TRBV4-1 and TRBJ1-4; possible D gene TRBD1, 5 bases. The V end lost 4 bases, the J end lost 3 bases, and 12 bases lay between the germline ends. Germline V gene lookup returns CDR1 MGHRA and CDR2 YSYEKL. This CDR3 contains 15 residues. CDR3 amino acids: CASSPTETANEKLFF. The DNA for the CDR3 is TGCGCCAGCAGCCCGACAGAGACGGCTAATGAAAAACTGTTTTTT.

In its sample, this clone was seen once. DNA of the CDR3: TGTGCCAGCAGTTTTTGGTCCCGGACAGGGAATTCGGGCTACACCTTC. Protein sequence: CASSFWSRTGNSGYTF. The chain has TRBV28 and TRBJ1-2; 8 nucleotides align to TRBD1. Trimming cost V 3 bases and J 8 bases; bases outside gene matches: 14. This CDR3 is 16 amino acids long. Per the germline V gene, CDR1 is MDHEN and CDR2 is SYDVKM.

This sequence joins TRBV28 and TRBJ1-2, with 7 bases matching TRBD1. After removal of 3 bases from V and 5 bases from J, the junction contained 3 bases not matched to a gene. CDR3 size: 13 residues. Per the germline V gene, CDR1 is MDHEN and CDR2 is SYDVKM. Here the CDR3 DNA reads TGTGCCAGCAGTTTGACAGGGAAATATGGCTACACCTTC. Translating gives CASSLTGKYGYTF.

The chain combines TRBV19 with TRBJ1-5; D ambiguous. Per germline, CDR1 LNHDA and CDR2 SQIVND (reference sequence). The CDR3 extends over 16 amino acids. The V gene lost 3 bases and the J gene lost 6 bases, with 18 bases spanning the gap. As DNA, the CDR3 is TGTGCCAGTAGTATGAGGAGGCTCCACGAGAGTCAGCCCCAGCATTTT. Translated: CASSMRRLHESQPQHF.

V and J are TRBV4-2 and TRBJ1-4; D is unclear. The V and J ends lost 0 bases and 8 bases respectively, with 10 bases between them. Germline-derived CDR1 and CDR2 are LGHNA and YNFKEQ. This CDR3 has 14 amino acids. The CDR3 loop reads CASSQEGSGEKLFF. The DNA of the CDR3 is TGTGCCAGCAGCCAAGAAGGGTCGGGGGAAAAACTGTTTTTT.

The chain employs TRBV5-4 and TRBJ1-1, with D hard to call. The CDR3 spans 11 residues. Trimming pared 4 bases from V and 2 bases from J, leaving 3 bases between. The germline V gene encodes CDR1 SGHNT and CDR2 YYREEE (reference sequence). The CDR3 here is CASSLNTEAFF. For the CDR3, the DNA is TGTGCCAGCAGCCTAAACACTGAAGCTTTCTTT.

The CDR3 spells CASSQDWGDETQYF. The CDR3 DNA reads TGCGCCAGCAGCCAAGATTGGGGAGACGAGACCCAGTACTTC. The chain employs TRBV4-1 and TRBJ2-5; D might be TRBD2 (5 bases). The V end was cut by 0 bases, the J end by 5 bases, with 10 bases between. This CDR3 spans 14 amino acids. Germline values: CDR1 MGHRA, CDR2 YSYEKL.

The chain combines TRBV2 with TRBJ1-4, with D possibly TRBD1 on 5 matching bases. Between the trimmed V and J ends, which lost 7 bases and 8 bases, there was a span of 11 bases. CDR3 size: 12 residues. Germline V gives CDR1 SNHLY, CDR2 FYNNEI. The CDR3 DNA follows: TGTGCCAGCATAGGGGTTTTGGAAAAACTGTTTTTT. Translation gives CASIGVLEKLFF. Full variable domain (rest looked up from reference TRBV2 and TRBJ1-4): EPEVTQTPSHQVTQMGQEVILRCVPISNHLYFYWYRQILGQKVEFLVSFYNNEISEKSEIFDDQFSVERPDGSNFTLKIRSTKLEDSAMYFCASIGVLEKLFFGSGTQLSVL.

The chain couples TRBV5-4 to TRBJ2-7; 11 bases match TRBD2. The trim removed 5 bases at V and 0 bases at J, leaving 7 bases unmatched. Germline CDR1 SGHNT, CDR2 YYREEE (reference sequence). The CDR3 length is 16 residues. In DNA, the CDR3 is TGTGCCAGCAGTGAAACTAGCGGGGGACCCTCCTACGAGCAGTACTTC. It is translated as CASSETSGGPSYEQYF.

This rearrangement joins TRBV29-1 to TRBJ1-2, with 10 bases aligning to TRBD1. V dropped 6 bases and J dropped 5; count of bases not matched to a gene: 6. Germline values: CDR1 SQVTM, CDR2 ANQGSEA. The CDR3 is 13 amino acids. In DNA, the CDR3 is TGCAGCGTGACAGGGGGCGACTATTATGGCTACACCTTC. Protein product: CSVTGGDYYGYTF.

The chain combines TRBV28 with TRBJ1-4, with TRBD1 matching 9 bases. Germline assignment: CDR1 MDHEN and CDR2 SYDVKM. This CDR3 comprises 15 residues. The J segment lost 5 bases and the V segment lost 5 bases, leaving 6 bases of the junction unmatched. The chain's CDR3 is CASSPSGQGNEKLFF. The CDR3 DNA is TGTGCCAGCAGTCCCTCGGGACAGGGAAATGAAAAACTGTTTTTT.